This T cell receptor beta chain was sequenced in a study of T cell responses to AZD1222 COVID-19 vaccine. The CDR3 extends over 14 amino acids. V lost 3 bases and J 1 base, leaving 9 bases between the germline ends. Germline CDR1 reads SGHAT; CDR2 reads FQNNGV. Notes on the study in general: Only a handful of AZD1222 recipients were seropositive at baseline.

Libraries were prepared by immunoSEQ multiplex PCR; TCRdb keeps only in-frame clonotypes and omits some of them. Of about 160,000 clones in the sample, 88% are singletons; the top ten hold 5.5%. This clone was counted once. The antigen is undetermined. The chain employs TRBV11-2 and TRBJ2-5; D not certain. The origin of this receptor is an adult in good health. Source: peripheral blood, taken on day 0 of AZD1222 vaccination. The CDR3 DNA follows: TGTGCCAGCAGCTTTGATGGACCCCAAGAGACCCAGTACTTC. As protein: CASSFDGPQETQYF.